Sequencing of this T cell receptor (beta chain) was carried out in a study of technical replicates of blood from a few donors. The CDR3 has 14 amino acids. Germline lookup yields CDR1 SGHRS and CDR2 YFSETQ. V dropped 2 bases and J dropped 4 bases, with 11 bases sitting between them. Method: immunoSEQ multiplex PCR; TCRdb's copy keeps in-frame clones and lacks some. The sample has tens of thousands of clones, 94% seen once. The chain is built from TRBV5-1 and TRBJ2-3, with unresolved D. The sequencing input was T cells isolated from PBMCs. This clonotype originated in a human donor in good health. The CDR3 DNA is TGCGCCAGCAGCTTCAGTGCTTTGGCAGATACGCAGTATTTT. Encoded protein: CASSFSALADTQYF.